This T cell receptor (beta chain) was captured by sequencing in a study of CD8+CD57+ T cells in acquired aplastic anemia. Study context: The mean DNA yield obtained from sorted CD4+ and CD8+ cells came to roughly 3 ug. There were some 9.8 million reads, on average, for CD4+ cells from healthy donors. General observations from the study: The same twenty-nine CD8+ CDR3 sequences occurred in patients and in controls. Researchers reported that CD8+ Simpson's diversity was not significantly different in patients versus controls.

Germline CDR1 SGHAT, CDR2 FQDESV (reference sequence). CDR3 length equals 15 residues. TCR beta VDJ and CDR3 profiling used genomic DNA as template. Using its own MiXCR run on the reads, TCRdb lists one record per CDR3 protein. The table shows some 47,000 distinct CDR3 sequences, with approximately 72% occurring only once. Note on this clonotype: Antigen specificity is unknown. A read error may account for a junction end that differs from germline.

Sequencing was carried out using sorted CD4+, CD8+, or CD8+CD57+ T cells (not recorded which) from PBMCs. The sequence was obtained from a human donor in good health, serving as a control. This chain uses TRBV11-1 with TRBJ2-1; D is uncertain. The CDR3 DNA is TGTGCCAGCAGCGACGTCCAGGATTCCTACAACGAGCAGTTCTTC. Translation: CASSDVQDSYNEQFF.